One and the same sample provided the 22 T cell receptor beta chains below, sequenced in a study of siplizumab effects on memory and regulatory T cells. TCRdb's table, derived via immunoSEQ multiplex PCR, lists solely in-frame clones and lacks some. The data hold some 97,000 clones, with 75% to 95% observed a single time. The sequenced material came from CD4+ T cells sorted from blood. These receptors came from a human donor in good health.

CDR3 sequence (DNA): TGCGCCAGCAGCCAAGAGGGACGGCCTAGCACAGATACGCAGTATTTT. Protein: CASSQEGRPSTDTQYF. V usage is TRBV4-3 and J usage is TRBJ2-3; D possibly uses TRBD1 or TRBD2 (5 bases each). The V end was cut by 0 bases, the J end by 0 bases, with 10 bases between. Germline V gene data show CDR1 as LGHNA and CDR2 as YSLEER. This CDR3 has 16 amino acids.

The genes are TRBV6-1 and TRBJ2-7; D gene ambiguous. Trimming stripped 7 bases from V and 0 bases from J, with 4 bases between. Germline assignment: CDR1 MNHNS and CDR2 SASEGT. This CDR3 contains 11 residues. The CDR3 sequence is CASTSSYEQYF. The CDR3 DNA sequence: TGTGCCAGCACTAGCTCCTACGAGCAGTACTTC.

This rearrangement joins TRBV7-2 to TRBJ2-2, with D possibly called TRBD1 or TRBD2 (6 bases each). Between the trimmed V and J ends, which lost 5 bases and 7 bases, there was a span of 23 bases. CDR1 and CDR2 from the germline V gene are SGHTA and FQGNSA. The CDR3 runs 17 residues. CDR3 residues: CASSTGVRGLRNGELFF. As DNA, the CDR3 is TGTGCCAGCAGCACCGGGGTTCGGGGGCTTCGTAACGGGGAGCTGTTTTTT.

V usage is TRBV18 and J usage is TRBJ2-3, with TRBD1 identical over 9 bases. J was trimmed by 5 bases and V by 3 bases; bases with no gene match: 9. This CDR3 contains 16 residues. Germline-derived CDR1 and CDR2 are KGHSH and LQKENI. CDR3 amino acids: CASSPGTGTGVDTQYF. For the CDR3, the DNA is TGTGCCAGCTCACCGGGGACAGGGACGGGGGTAGATACGCAGTATTTT.

This clone appeared a single time. V gene TRBV7-2 combines with J gene TRBJ1-1, with no clear D. The CDR3 extends over 14 amino acids. Trimming took 1 base from V and 2 from J, leaving 8 bases between them. CDR1 SGHTA and CDR2 FQGNSA come from the germline V gene. CDR3 residues: CASSLGAGNTEAFF. The CDR3 DNA reads as TGTGCCAGCAGCTTAGGGGCGGGCAACACTGAAGCTTTCTTT.

The chain is built from TRBV9 and TRBJ1-2; D call uncertain. Germline V gives CDR1 SGDLS, CDR2 YYNGEE. There are 15 residues in the CDR3. V lost 2 bases and J lost 8, with 19 bases in between. The DNA of the CDR3 is TGTGCCAGCAGCGTTTCAACCGGGGAGGTGGGCGGCTACACCTTC. Its protein product is CASSVSTGEVGGYTF.

The rearrangement uses TRBV18 and TRBJ2-2, with D tentatively TRBD1 or TRBD2 (5 bases each). Germline lookup yields CDR1 KGHSH and CDR2 LQKENI. V was pared by 5 bases and J by 0 bases, with 13 bases between. The CDR3 sequence is 16 residues long. CDR3 coding DNA: TGTGCCAGCTCAAAAAAAAGGGGAGCGAACACCGGGGAGCTGTTTTTT. Residues: CASSKKRGANTGELFF.

The chain joins TRBV19 to TRBJ1-5; D is undetermined. From germline, CDR1 is LNHDA and CDR2 SQIVND (reference sequence). V lost 7 bases to trimming and J lost 7 bases, with 14 bases between them. The CDR3 contains 13 residues. CDR3 coding DNA: TGTGCCAGTAAGGTTCGAGGCGGACAGCCCCAGCATTTT. Protein sequence: CASKVRGGQPQHF.

J is TRBJ2-7 and V is TRBV30, with TRBD1 matching 7 bases. Germline CDR1 and CDR2: GTSNPN and SVGIG (reference sequence). After removal of 3 bases from V and 2 bases from J, the junction contained 4 bases not matched to a gene. The CDR3 is made up of 13 amino acids. This CDR3 reads CAWSRDSTYEQYF. CDR3 in DNA: TGTGCCTGGAGCCGGGACAGCACCTACGAGCAGTACTTC.

This clone occurred a few times. The J gene is TRBJ1-3, the V gene TRBV15, with D unresolved. V lost 6 bases, J lost 4 bases, and 7 bases lay in between. Germline CDR1 reads LNHNV; CDR2 reads YYDKDF (reference sequence). This CDR3 contains 12 residues. The CDR3 is CATRERGNTIYF. The DNA of the CDR3 is TGTGCCACCAGGGAGAGGGGAAACACCATATATTTT.

This CDR3 reads CASSDPQHYEQYF. DNA of the CDR3: TGTGCCAGCAGTGACCCCCAGCACTACGAGCAGTACTTC. V usage is TRBV6-4 and J usage is TRBJ2-7, with no clear D. Germline V lookup: CDR1 MRHNA, CDR2 SNTAGT. The CDR3 loop spans 13 amino acids. V shed 2 bases and J shed 3 bases, with 8 bases lying between them.

The V and J genes are TRBV6-5 and TRBJ2-5; a possible D gene is TRBD2 (5 bases). The germline V and J ends were trimmed by 6 bases and 4 bases, with 15 bases remaining between them. The germline CDR1 and CDR2 sequences are MNHEY and SVGAGI. This CDR3 comprises 14 residues. CDR3 DNA: TGTGCCAGCAGACCTAGCTGGGGTTCAGAGACCCAGTACTTC. Its translation: CASRPSWGSETQYF.

V is TRBV7-9 and J is TRBJ2-3; D not resolved. The V gene's germline CDR1 is SEHNR and CDR2 FQNEAQ (reference sequence). Trimming stripped 5 bases from V and 0 bases from J, with 12 bases between. The CDR3 sequence is 15 residues long. In DNA form, the CDR3 reads TGTGCCAGCAGCCAGTTTAGGTCTAGCACAGATACGCAGTATTTT. Protein product: CASSQFRSSTDTQYF.

As regards this clone: Other DNA variants within this sample encode the same CDR3. This chain links TRBV6-6 with TRBJ1-2; 7 nucleotides line up with TRBD1. With 5 bases clipped from V and 5 bases from J, the junction kept 8 bases outside the gene matches. This CDR3 comprises 14 residues. CDR1 and CDR2 (germline): MNHNY, SVGAGI (reference sequence). This CDR3 reads CASSPPGQSYGYTF. CDR3 in DNA: TGTGCCAGCAGTCCACCGGGACAGAGTTATGGCTACACCTTC.

V gene TRBV28 combines with J gene TRBJ1-2, with TRBD1 as a possible D gene (5 bases). The germline V gene encodes CDR1 MDHEN and CDR2 SYDVKM. V lost 3 bases and J 4 bases, leaving 12 bases between the germline ends. This CDR3 has 14 amino acids. This CDR3 is CASSFSTRAYGYTF. CDR3 bases: TGTGCCAGCAGTTTCTCTACCAGGGCCTATGGCTACACCTTC.

This chain connects TRBV29-1 to TRBJ2-5; tentative D call: TRBD1 (6 bases). The CDR3 loop spans 14 amino acids. Germline lookup yields CDR1 SQVTM and CDR2 ANQGSEA. Trimming took 4 bases from V and 1 from J, leaving 13 bases between them. The CDR3 here is CSVGLTGTQETQYF. CDR3 DNA sequence: TGCAGCGTTGGACTGACAGGAACCCAAGAGACCCAGTACTTC.

The gene calls are TRBV5-1 and TRBJ2-7; TRBD2 matches at 11 bases. The CDR3 extends over 14 amino acids. Germline V gene sequence: CDR1 SGHRS, CDR2 YFSETQ. Trimming cost V 1 base and J 3 bases; bases outside gene matches: 0. The CDR3 DNA is TGCGCCAGCAGCTTGACTAGCGGGAGCTACGAGCAGTACTTC. Translation: CASSLTSGSYEQYF.

The V gene is TRBV2, the J gene TRBJ2-2, with 16 bases that match TRBD2. CDR3 length: 17 amino acids. The germline gives CDR1 SNHLY, CDR2 FYNNEI. Trimming cost V 10 bases and J 0 bases; bases outside gene matches: 5. DNA of the CDR3: TGTGCCATCTTCGGGACTAGCGGGGGGGCGAACACCGGGGAGCTGTTTTTT. Protein: CAIFGTSGGANTGELFF. Looking up the rest from reference TRBV2 and TRBJ2-2 gives the full variable domain: EPEVTQTPSHQVTQMGQEVILRCVPISNHLYFYWYRQILGQKVEFLVSFYNNEISEKSEIFDDQFSVERPDGSNFTLKIRSTKLEDSAMYFCAIFGTSGGANTGELFFGEGSRLTVL.

This sequence joins TRBV2 and TRBJ2-7; 13 bases map to TRBD2. The CDR3 is 13 residues long. The ends lost 10 bases at V and 6 bases at J; junction bases unmatched: 6. Germline values: CDR1 SNHLY, CDR2 FYNNEI. The CDR3 region is CAIAGTSGVEQYF. The CDR3 bases are TGTGCCATCGCTGGGACTAGCGGGGTCGAGCAGTACTTC.

The chain is built from TRBV28 and TRBJ2-5, with D maybe TRBD2 (7 bases). The DNA matches TRBJ2-7 better at its end, which makes the J call doubtful. The CDR3 contains 16 residues. Germline loops: CDR1 MDHEN, CDR2 SYDVKM. The CDR3 loop is CASSSPGGARSYEQYF. The CDR3 coding sequence is TGTGCCAGCAGTTCCCCGGGGGGCGCCCGCTCCTACGAGCAGTACTTC.

This clone was recorded once. V usage is TRBV28 and J usage is TRBJ1-6, with 7 bases matching TRBD1. The CDR3 loop spans 14 amino acids. The germline V gene has CDR1 MDHEN and CDR2 SYDVKM. Germline trimming cut 5 bases from V and 4 bases from J; bases unmatched to any gene: 2. CDR3: CASSTQGYNSPLHF. In DNA form, the CDR3 reads TGTGCCAGCAGTACACAGGGGTATAATTCACCCCTCCACTTT.

CDR3 region: CASSSDRLSPLHF. For the CDR3, the DNA is TGTGCCAGCAGCTCGGACAGGCTTTCACCCCTCCACTTT. This chain links TRBV5-4 with TRBJ1-6; TRBD1 matches at 7 bases. Germline trimming cut 3 bases from V and 9 bases from J; bases unmatched to any gene: 3. This CDR3 spans 13 amino acids. CDR1 and CDR2 (germline): SGHNT, YYREEE (reference sequence).